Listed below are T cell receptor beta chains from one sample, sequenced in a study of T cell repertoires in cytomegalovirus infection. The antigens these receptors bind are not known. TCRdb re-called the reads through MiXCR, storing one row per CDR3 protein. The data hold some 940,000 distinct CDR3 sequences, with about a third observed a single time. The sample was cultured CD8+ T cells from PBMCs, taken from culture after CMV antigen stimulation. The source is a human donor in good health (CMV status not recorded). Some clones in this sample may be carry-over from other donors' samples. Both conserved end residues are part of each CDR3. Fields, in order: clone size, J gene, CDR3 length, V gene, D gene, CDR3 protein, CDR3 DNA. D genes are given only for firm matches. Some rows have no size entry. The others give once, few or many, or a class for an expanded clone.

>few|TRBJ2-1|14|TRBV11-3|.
CASSFRDSGNEQFF
TGTGCCAGCAGCTTCAGGGACAGCGGGAATGAGCAGTTCTTC
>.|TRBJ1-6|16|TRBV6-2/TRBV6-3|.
CASTPLEGHHNSPLHF
TGTGCCAGCACCCCGTTGGAGGGGCACCATAATTCACCCCTCCACTTT
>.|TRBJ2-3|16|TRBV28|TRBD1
CASSFRTGVSTDTQYF
TGTGCCAGCAGTTTCCGGACAGGGGTAAGCACAGATACGCAGTATTTT
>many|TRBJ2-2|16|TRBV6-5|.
CASSYSRDANTGELFF
TGTGCCAGCAGTTACTCGCGAGACGCGAACACCGGGGAGCTGTTTTTT
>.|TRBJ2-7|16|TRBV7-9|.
CASSQNRLDPSYEQYF
TGTGCCAGCAGCCAAAATAGGCTAGACCCTTCGTACGAGCAGTACTTC
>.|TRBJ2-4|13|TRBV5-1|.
CASSLSEKNIQYF
TGCGCCAGCAGCTTGTCAGAAAAAAACATTCAGTACTTC
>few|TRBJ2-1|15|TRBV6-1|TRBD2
CASSEVGGSPYEQFF
TGTGCCAGCAGTGAAGTTGGCGGGAGCCCCTATGAGCAGTTCTTC
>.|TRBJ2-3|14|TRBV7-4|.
CVGKGEWSTDTQYF
TGTGTCGGTAAAGGGGAGTGGAGCACAGATACGCAGTATTTT
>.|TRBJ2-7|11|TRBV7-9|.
CASSRGPEQYF
TGTGCCAGCAGCCGCGGCCCCGAGCAGTACTTC
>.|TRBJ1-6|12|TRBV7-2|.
CASSLGESPLHF
TGTGCCAGCAGCCTAGGGGAGTCACCCCTCCACTTT
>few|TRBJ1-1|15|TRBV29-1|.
CSVEDNRGQNTEAFF
TGCAGCGTTGAAGATAATAGGGGACAGAACACTGAAGCTTTCTTT
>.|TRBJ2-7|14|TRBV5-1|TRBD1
CASSFVDRHYEQYF
TGCGCCAGCAGCTTCGTGGACAGGCACTACGAGCAGTACTTC
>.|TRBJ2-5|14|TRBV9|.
CASSPSGAEETQYF
TGTGCCAGCAGCCCTTCGGGAGCGGAAGAGACCCAGTACTTC
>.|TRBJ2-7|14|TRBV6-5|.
CVSSYSGDSYEQYF
TGTGTCAGCAGTTACTCCGGGGACTCCTACGAGCAGTACTTC
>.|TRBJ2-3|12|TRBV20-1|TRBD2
CSSRDYADTQYF
TGCAGTTCTCGGGACTATGCAGATACGCAGTATTTT
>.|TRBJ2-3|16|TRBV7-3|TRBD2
CASSPRLAGAQDTQYF
TGTGCCAGCAGCCCCCGACTAGCGGGGGCCCAAGATACGCAGTATTTT
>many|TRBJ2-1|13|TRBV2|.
CASSPGRLDEQFF
TGTGCCAGCAGTCCGGGGCGGCTCGATGAGCAGTTCTTC
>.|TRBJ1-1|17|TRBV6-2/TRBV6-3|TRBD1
CASSYSKYRGANTEAFF
TGTGCCAGCAGTTACTCGAAATACAGGGGGGCGAACACTGAAGCTTTCTTT
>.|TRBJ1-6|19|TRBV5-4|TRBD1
CASSLHNRGRMSDNSPLHF
TGTGCCAGCAGCTTGCATAACAGGGGGAGGATGAGTGATAATTCACCCCTCCACTTT
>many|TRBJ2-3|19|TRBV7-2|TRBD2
CASSPRLAGGPFRTDTQYF
TGTGCCAGCAGCCCCCGACTAGCGGGGGGTCCTTTTCGCACAGATACGCAGTATTTT
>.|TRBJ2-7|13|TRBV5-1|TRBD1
CASSTGEIVEQYF
TGCGCCAGCAGTACAGGGGAAATTGTCGAGCAGTACTTC
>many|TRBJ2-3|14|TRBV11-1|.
CASSPGSSTDTQYF
TGTGCCAGCAGCCCCGGATCAAGCACAGATACGCAGTATTTT
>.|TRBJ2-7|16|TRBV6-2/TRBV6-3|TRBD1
CASSYSKDRGRYEQYF
TGTGCCAGCAGTTACTCAAAGGACAGGGGGCGATACGAGCAGTACTTC
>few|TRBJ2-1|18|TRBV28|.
CASSLILLRQGVNNEQFF
TGTGCCAGCAGTTTAATCTTGCTTCGGCAGGGAGTAAACAATGAGCAGTTCTTC
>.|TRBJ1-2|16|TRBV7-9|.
CASSFPSGTVDLGYTF
TGTGCCAGCAGCTTCCCGTCCGGGACGGTCGATCTGGGCTACACCTTC
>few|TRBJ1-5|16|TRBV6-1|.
CASSEAGTIPNQPQHF
TGTGCCAGCAGTGAAGCTGGTACTATCCCGAATCAGCCCCAGCATTTT